This T cell receptor (beta chain) emerged from a study of cytomegalovirus exposure and HLA in healthy donors. The J segment lost 6 bases and the V segment lost 4 bases, leaving 11 bases of the junction unmatched. This CDR3 has 16 residues. CDR1 and CDR2 (germline): WNHNN, SYGVQD (reference sequence). This PCR relied on a set of 60 Vbeta primers and 13 Jbeta primers. Profiled with immunoSEQ multiplex PCR; TCRdb holds only in-frame clones, not every one. The top ten hold 11% of the sample, which has 60,000 to 75,000 clones, roughly 74% seen once. The chain couples TRBV10-1 to TRBJ2-3, with 9 positions matching TRBD1. What was sequenced was PBMCs. The sequence was collected from a woman in her sixties in good health and CMV-seropositive. The CDR3 protein is CASSGSSGQGGDTQYF. CDR3 DNA sequence: TGCGCCAGCAGTGGATCCTCGGGACAGGGTGGGGATACGCAGTATTTT.